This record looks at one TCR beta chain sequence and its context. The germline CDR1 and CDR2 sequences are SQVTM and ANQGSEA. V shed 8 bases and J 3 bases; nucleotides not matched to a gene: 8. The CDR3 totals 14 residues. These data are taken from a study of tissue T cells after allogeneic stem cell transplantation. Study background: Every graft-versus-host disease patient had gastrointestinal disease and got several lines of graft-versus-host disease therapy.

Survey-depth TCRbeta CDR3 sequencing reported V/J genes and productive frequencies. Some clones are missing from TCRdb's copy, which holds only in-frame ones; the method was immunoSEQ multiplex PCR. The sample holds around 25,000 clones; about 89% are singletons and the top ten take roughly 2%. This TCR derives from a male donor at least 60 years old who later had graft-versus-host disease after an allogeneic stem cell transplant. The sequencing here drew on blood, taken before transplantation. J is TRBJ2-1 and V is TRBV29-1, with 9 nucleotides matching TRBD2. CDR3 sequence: CSSAGGTHYNEQFF. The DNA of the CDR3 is TGCAGCTCAGCGGGGGGCACCCACTACAATGAGCAGTTCTTC.